The 26 T cell receptor beta chains below come from one sample, sequenced in a study of cytomegalovirus exposure and HLA in healthy donors. Primers: 60 Vbeta forward and 13 Jbeta reverse. Only in-frame clones appear in the TCRdb table, and some are missing; sequencing was by immunoSEQ multiplex PCR. The sample has more than 95,000 clones, around 64% seen once. Sequenced material: PBMCs. These receptors came from a man aged 60 to 75 in good health and CMV-seronegative.

The genes are TRBV2 and TRBJ1-2; D remains ambiguous. Trimming removed 2 bases from V and 4 bases from J, with 8 bases in between. Germline CDR1 SNHLY, CDR2 FYNNEI. The CDR3 loop spans 13 amino acids. For the CDR3, the DNA is TGTGCCAGCAGTGAACCCGTCCCCTATGGCTACACCTTC. Translating it yields CASSEPVPYGYTF.

The rearrangement joins TRBV28 to TRBJ2-7; D ambiguous. Looked up from germline, CDR1 is MDHEN and CDR2 is SYDVKM. Trimming cost V 2 bases and J 5 bases, with 7 bases left between them. The length of the CDR3 is 12 residues. This CDR3 is CASSLRVHEQYF. The CDR3 DNA follows: TGTGCCAGCAGTTTACGTGTTCACGAGCAGTACTTC.

This clone showed up just a few times. The chain uses TRBV5-4 and TRBJ2-7; 8 bases match TRBD1. Germline V gene lookup returns CDR1 SGHNT and CDR2 YYREEE (reference sequence). This CDR3 is built from 14 residues. The V segment lost 4 bases and the J segment 6 bases; nucleotides outside the gene matches: 9. The CDR3 nucleotides read TGTGCCAGCAGCCGGCCCGGACAGGGTGTCGAGCAGTACTTC. Translation gives CASSRPGQGVEQYF.

The chain employs TRBV4-2 and TRBJ1-1; possibly TRBD1 for D (6 bases). Trimming stripped 1 base from V and 5 bases from J, with 14 bases between. Germline CDR1 is LGHNA and CDR2 is YNFKEQ. This CDR3 is built from 15 residues. The CDR3 reads CASSQARGRGTEAFF. The DNA for the CDR3 is TGTGCCAGCAGCCAAGCAAGGGGGAGAGGAACTGAAGCTTTCTTT.

The chain combines TRBV5-1 with TRBJ2-7; 8 bases fit TRBD1. CDR3 length: 14 residues. V was pared by 0 bases and J by 5 bases, with 4 bases of the junction left unmatched. The germline gives CDR1 SGHRS, CDR2 YFSETQ. CDR3: CASSLGQGSHEQYF. The CDR3 DNA reads as TGCGCCAGCAGCTTGGGACAGGGGTCCCACGAGCAGTACTTC.

Concerning this clone itself: Other nucleotide sequences from this sample produce the same CDR3. This sequence joins TRBV2 and TRBJ1-5, with TRBD1 identical over 7 bases. With 6 bases clipped from V and 3 bases from J, the junction kept 2 bases outside the gene matches. Germline CDR1 is SNHLY and CDR2 is FYNNEI. This CDR3 has 13 residues. The CDR3 DNA reads TGTGCCAGCAGGGGACAGTACAATCAGCCCCAGCATTTT. Translating gives CASRGQYNQPQHF.

The chain carries TRBV11-3 and TRBJ2-1; D is uncertain. The germline V and J ends were trimmed by 2 bases and 11 bases, with 10 bases remaining between them. This CDR3 is 12 amino acids long. Per germline, CDR1 SGHNT and CDR2 YENEEA. As DNA, the CDR3 is TGTGCCAGCAGCTTATCGGCTAGGAAGCAGTTCTTC. Amino acid sequence: CASSLSARKQFF.

This clone was found once. The chain links TRBV2 to TRBJ1-1; maybe TRBD1 (6 bases). From germline, CDR1 is SNHLY and CDR2 FYNNEI. The V gene lost 7 bases and the J gene lost 0 bases, with 12 bases spanning the gap. The length of the CDR3 is 14 residues. CDR3 nucleotide sequence: TGTGCCAGCACTAAGGACAGCTTGAACACTGAAGCTTTCTTT. This sequence encodes CASTKDSLNTEAFF.

Of note for this clone: The same CDR3 arises from other DNA sequences in this sample as well. The chain links TRBV5-1 to TRBJ2-1, with TRBD2 as a possible D gene (5 bases). The V end lost 0 bases, the J end lost 2 bases, and 12 bases lay between the germline ends. There are 16 residues in the CDR3. Germline V gene data show CDR1 as SGHRS and CDR2 as YFSETQ. The CDR3 DNA reads TGCGCCAGCAGCTTGGTATCCAGCGGTACCTACAATGAGCAGTTCTTC. Translating gives CASSLVSSGTYNEQFF.

The V call is TRBV27, the J call TRBJ1-4; 8 positions agree with TRBD1. This CDR3 spans 15 amino acids. V was pared by 6 bases and J by 4 bases, with 7 bases of the junction left unmatched. The germline gives CDR1 MNHEY, CDR2 SMNVEV (reference sequence). The CDR3 nucleotides are TGTGCCAGCAGCCTCGGACAGGGCTTTAATGAAAAACTGTTTTTT. It translates to CASSLGQGFNEKLFF.

CDR3 sequence: CASGTVNEKLFF. The CDR3 region has the DNA TGTGCCAGCGGGACAGTAAATGAAAAACTGTTTTTT. The gene calls are TRBV25-1 and TRBJ1-4, with 7 nucleotides matching TRBD1. The CDR3 covers 12 residues. The V gene's germline CDR1 is MGHDK and CDR2 SYGVNS. The junction had 2 bases not matched to a gene; V was cut back by 8 bases and J by 5 bases.

This clone has only a few counts. V gene TRBV30 combines with J gene TRBJ2-1; possibly TRBD1 for D (5 bases). V dropped 6 bases and J dropped 0 bases, with 15 bases sitting between them. Per germline, CDR1 GTSNPN and CDR2 SVGIG (reference sequence). CDR3 size: 15 residues. The CDR3 here is CACSKGDTSYNEQFF. The DNA for the CDR3 is TGTGCCTGCTCCAAAGGGGATACCTCCTACAATGAGCAGTTCTTC.

J is TRBJ2-7 and V is TRBV19; tentatively, D is TRBD2 (6 bases). V was trimmed by 1 base and J by 6 bases, leaving 13 bases between them. The CDR3 sequence is 14 residues long. Germline V gene lookup returns CDR1 LNHDA and CDR2 SQIVND (reference sequence). This CDR3 is CASSIGGGLGEQYF. In DNA form, the CDR3 reads TGTGCCAGTAGTATAGGTGGAGGGTTAGGCGAGCAGTACTTC.

The chain combines TRBV29-1 with TRBJ2-5, with TRBD1 matching over 7 bases. Germline V CDR1 and CDR2: SQVTM, ANQGSEA. The CDR3 loop spans 14 amino acids. J lost 1 base, V lost 7 bases, and 9 bases had no gene match. CDR3 DNA sequence: TGCAGCGCAGTACAGGGGTCCCTCCAAGAGACCCAGTACTTC. This encodes CSAVQGSLQETQYF. The full variable domain, its missing parts supplied by reference TRBV29-1 and TRBJ2-5, is SAVISQKPSRDICQRGTSLTIQCQVDSQVTMMFWYRQQPGQSLTLIATANQGSEATYESGFVIDKFPISRPNLTFSTLTVSNMSPEDSSIYLCSAVQGSLQETQYFGPGTRLLVL.

The V gene is TRBV5-1, the J gene TRBJ2-1, with TRBD1 matching over 8 bases. V gave up 4 bases and J gave up 4 bases; unmatched junction bases: 10. Germline V gene sequence: CDR1 SGHRS, CDR2 YFSETQ. The CDR3 consists of 16 residues. The chain's CDR3 is CASSPLTGAIYNEQFF. The CDR3 DNA sequence: TGCGCCAGCAGCCCTTTGACAGGGGCGATATACAATGAGCAGTTCTTC.

The chain employs TRBV29-1 and TRBJ2-7; the match to TRBD1 covers 8 bases. The trim removed 7 bases at V and 3 bases at J, leaving 8 bases unmatched. The CDR3 runs 13 residues. CDR1 and CDR2 (germline): SQVTM, ANQGSEA. The CDR3 nucleotides read TGCAGCGCCCTCGGACAGGGAAGCTACGAGCAGTACTTC. Amino acids: CSALGQGSYEQYF.

The chain joins TRBV30 to TRBJ2-2; 13 positions match TRBD2. Germline CDR1 GTSNPN, CDR2 SVGIG (reference sequence). J gave up 5 bases and V 5 bases, and 11 bases lay outside the gene matches. CDR3 length: 17 residues. CDR3: CAWGPGLAGFGTGELFF. CDR3 bases: TGTGCCTGGGGTCCGGGACTAGCGGGATTCGGGACCGGGGAGCTGTTTTTT.

The chain carries TRBV6-6 and TRBJ2-7; TRBD2 aligns across 11 bases. The CDR3 is made up of 15 amino acids. Germline V gives CDR1 MNHNY, CDR2 SVGAGI (reference sequence). After removal of 6 bases from V and 2 bases from J, the junction contained 6 bases not matched to a gene. CDR3 loop: CASSPGLAVTYEQYF. CDR3 nucleotide sequence: TGTGCCAGCAGCCCGGGACTAGCGGTAACCTACGAGCAGTACTTC.

The chain employs TRBV19 and TRBJ1-1; D uncertain. This CDR3 has 14 amino acids. V lost 3 bases to trimming and J lost 3 bases, with 11 bases between them. Germline V gives CDR1 LNHDA, CDR2 SQIVND (reference sequence). The CDR3: CASSIFGVHTEAFF. In DNA form, the CDR3 reads TGTGCCAGTAGTATTTTCGGGGTTCACACTGAAGCTTTCTTT.

The V gene is TRBV6-1, the J gene TRBJ2-7; maybe TRBD1 (6 bases). Germline values: CDR1 MNHNS, CDR2 SASEGT. The ends were cut back, 2 bases at V and 3 bases at J, with 14 bases in the middle. The CDR3 sequence is 15 residues long. CDR3 loop: CASSEQTGSVYEQYF. The CDR3 region has the DNA TGTGCCAGCAGTGAACAGACAGGTAGTGTCTACGAGCAGTACTTC.

J is TRBJ2-2 and V is TRBV9, with 9 bases lining up with TRBD2. With 0 bases clipped from V and 4 bases from J, the junction kept 4 bases outside the gene matches. This CDR3 contains 16 residues. CDR1 SGDLS and CDR2 YYNGEE come from the germline V gene. CDR3 protein: CASSVGIAGVTGELFF. The CDR3, as DNA: TGTGCCAGCAGCGTAGGTATAGCGGGGGTCACCGGGGAGCTGTTTTTT.

This clone was detected only a few times. V is TRBV6-4 and J is TRBJ2-2, with 15 nucleotides matching TRBD2. V shed 5 bases, J shed 5 bases, and the junction held 6 bases outside the gene matches. Germline lookup yields CDR1 MRHNA and CDR2 SNTAGT. CDR3 length equals 17 residues. DNA of the CDR3: TGTGCCAGCAGTTTGCGGACTAGCGGGAGGGCGACCGGGGAGCTGTTTTTT. Translating it yields CASSLRTSGRATGELFF.

V gene TRBV6-5 combines with J gene TRBJ2-3; TRBD2 aligns across 10 bases. Trimming at V came to 0 bases and at J to 3 bases, leaving 3 bases not matched to a gene. There are 16 residues in the CDR3. Looked up from germline, CDR1 is MNHEY and CDR2 is SVGAGI. CDR3: CASSYSPSGRTDTQYF. CDR3 DNA: TGTGCCAGCAGTTACTCCCCTAGCGGGAGAACAGATACGCAGTATTTT.

This clone was seen once. The chain is built from TRBV5-1 and TRBJ2-3, with no clear D. The CDR3 contains 12 residues. Between the trimmed V and J ends, which lost 4 bases and 2 bases, there was a span of 5 bases. Per germline, CDR1 SGHRS and CDR2 YFSETQ. The chain's CDR3 is CASSLPTDTQYF. CDR3 DNA: TGCGCCAGCAGCCTTCCCACAGATACGCAGTATTTT.

The chain carries TRBV5-4 and TRBJ2-1, with TRBD2 matching over 11 bases. Germline CDR1 is SGHNT and CDR2 is YYREEE (reference sequence). The CDR3 has 16 amino acids. The V segment lost 0 bases and the J segment 4 bases; nucleotides outside the gene matches: 3. CDR3 coding DNA: TGTGCCAGCAGCTTGGGACTAGCGGGGAGATACAATGAGCAGTTCTTC. It translates to CASSLGLAGRYNEQFF.

The chain couples TRBV19 to TRBJ2-7; 8 bases fit TRBD1. This CDR3 is built from 13 residues. Germline V lookup: CDR1 LNHDA, CDR2 SQIVND (reference sequence). With 4 bases clipped from V and 3 bases from J, the junction kept 2 bases outside the gene matches. The CDR3, as DNA: TGTGCCAGTAGTAAGGGACAGGACTACGAGCAGTACTTC. It yields the protein CASSKGQDYEQYF.